The 7 T cell receptor beta chains reported below all come from one sample, sequenced in a study of shared clonotypes between healthy human individuals. This table comes from immunoSEQ multiplex PCR, and its TCRdb copy is limited to in-frame clones, with some not included. The sample holds approximately 1,000,000 clones; 70% to 80% are singletons and the top ten take about 0.89%. Input material: memory CD4+ T cells from PBMCs. The subset here: CD45RA-negative fraction. The receptors here all came from a man between 18 and 35 years old in good health. Some clones in this sample may be carry-over from other donors' samples.

The CDR3 nucleotides read TGTGCCAGCACCTACAGGGCGGCAGGTGAGCAGTTCTTC. Translated, it gives CASTYRAAGEQFF. The chain carries TRBV7-3 and TRBJ2-1; TRBD1 might be the D (6 bases). The CDR3 loop spans 13 amino acids. Germline V gene data show CDR1 as SGHTA and CDR2 as FQGTGA. Trimming pared 7 bases from V and 9 bases from J, leaving 16 bases between. The full variable domain, rest sourced from reference TRBV7-3 and TRBJ2-1, is GAGVSQTPSNKVTEKGKYVELRCDPISGHTALYWYRQSLGQGPEFLIYFQGTGAADDSGLPNDRFFAVRPEGSVSTLKIQRTERGDSAVYLCASTYRAAGEQFFGPGTRLTVL.

In its sample, this clone was seen once. The chain combines TRBV11-3 with TRBJ2-1; unclear D gene. Between the trimmed V and J ends, which lost 3 bases and 5 bases, there was a span of 5 bases. CDR3 length: 12 amino acids. Per germline, CDR1 SGHNT and CDR2 YENEEA. The chain's CDR3 is CASSFEHNEQFF. CDR3 nucleotide sequence: TGTGCCAGCAGCTTCGAACACAATGAGCAGTTCTTC.

The rearrangement joins TRBV9 to TRBJ2-4, with 11 positions matching TRBD1. The CDR3 is made up of 15 amino acids. The J segment lost 7 bases and the V segment lost 1 base, leaving 4 bases of the junction unmatched. Germline values: CDR1 SGDLS, CDR2 YYNGEE. The CDR3 region is CASSVLGTGGNIQYF. In DNA form, the CDR3 reads TGTGCCAGCAGCGTACTTGGGACAGGGGGGAACATTCAGTACTTC.

The chain couples TRBV13 to TRBJ2-5; 7 bases align to TRBD1. CDR1 PRHDT and CDR2 FYEKMQ come from the germline V gene (reference sequence). This CDR3 spans 16 amino acids. The V and J ends lost 4 bases and 0 bases, in that order; junction bases with no gene match: 8. In DNA, the CDR3 is TGTGCCAGCAGCTCCTTTGACAGGGCCAACCAAGAGACCCAGTACTTC. Its translation is CASSSFDRANQETQYF.

This clone showed up just a few times. The chain recombines TRBV7-3 with TRBJ1-2; D is ambiguous. V was cut by 5 bases and J by 1 base, with 8 bases left in between. Germline V gene lookup returns CDR1 SGHTA and CDR2 FQGTGA. This CDR3 is built from 13 residues. Here the CDR3 DNA reads TGTGCCAGCAGCCGAGGGAATAACTATGGCTACACCTTC. Its translation is CASSRGNNYGYTF.

The chain recombines TRBV11-3 with TRBJ2-3, with TRBD1 identical over 10 bases. The CDR3 sequence is 15 residues long. Germline CDR1 reads SGHNT; CDR2 reads YENEEA. Unmatched junction bases numbered 7, after V lost 4 bases and J lost 6 bases. The DNA for the CDR3 is TGTGCCAGCAGCTCCCGGACAGGGGGTTATGATACGCAGTATTTT. Amino acid sequence: CASSSRTGGYDTQYF.

The chain is built from TRBV6-6 and TRBJ2-5; tentative D call: TRBD2 (7 bases). Germline V gene data show CDR1 as MNHNY and CDR2 as SVGAGI (reference sequence). The length of the CDR3 is 15 residues. The V gene lost 4 bases and the J gene lost 4 bases, with 16 bases spanning the gap. CDR3 in amino acids: CASSFPRGGGETQYF. The CDR3 region has the DNA TGTGCCAGCAGTTTCCCGCGGGGAGGGGGAGAGACCCAGTACTTC.